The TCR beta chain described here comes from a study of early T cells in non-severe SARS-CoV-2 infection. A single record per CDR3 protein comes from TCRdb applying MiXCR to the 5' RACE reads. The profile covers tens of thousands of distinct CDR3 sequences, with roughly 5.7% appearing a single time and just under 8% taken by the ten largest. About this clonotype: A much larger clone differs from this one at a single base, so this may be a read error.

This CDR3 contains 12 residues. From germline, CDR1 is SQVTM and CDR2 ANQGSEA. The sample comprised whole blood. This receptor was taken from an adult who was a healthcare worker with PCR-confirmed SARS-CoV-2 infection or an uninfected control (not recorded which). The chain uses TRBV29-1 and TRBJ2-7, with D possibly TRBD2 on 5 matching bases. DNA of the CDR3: TGCATCGTCGGGATTAGCCTCTACGAGCAGTACTTC. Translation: CIVGISLYEQYF.